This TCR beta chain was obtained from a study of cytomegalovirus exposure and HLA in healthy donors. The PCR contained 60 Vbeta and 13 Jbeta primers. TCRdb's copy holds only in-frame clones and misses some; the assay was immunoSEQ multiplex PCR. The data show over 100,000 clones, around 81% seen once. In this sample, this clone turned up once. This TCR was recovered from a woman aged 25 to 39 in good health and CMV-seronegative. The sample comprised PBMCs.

The chain's CDR3 is CASRGTVSGANVLTF. CDR3 coding DNA: TGTGCCAGCAGAGGGACAGTCTCTGGGGCCAACGTCCTGACTTTC. The chain couples TRBV2 to TRBJ2-6; the match to TRBD1 covers 7 bases. Per germline, CDR1 SNHLY and CDR2 FYNNEI. V lost 6 bases and J lost 0; bases outside the gene matches: 2. CDR3 length equals 15 residues.